These 29 T cell receptor beta chains were all obtained from the same sample, sequenced in a study of T cell repertoires in cytomegalovirus infection. These receptors have no identified antigens. TCRdb redid the calling of the reads with MiXCR, one entry per CDR3 protein. The sample carries approximately 1,000,000 distinct CDR3 sequences, around 29% recorded once. The sequences come from cultured CD8+ T cells from PBMCs, collected from culture after CMV antigen stimulation. These receptors were collected from a human donor in good health (CMV status not recorded). Some clones in this sample may be carry-over from other donors' samples.

Only a few counts were recorded for this clonotype. This chain's CDR3 is CASSRLGSSYNEQFF. In DNA, the CDR3 is TGTGCCAGCAGCCGACTAGGCAGCTCCTACAATGAGCAGTTCTTC. The rearrangement links TRBV6-5 to TRBJ2-1, with a possible D match to TRBD2 (6 bases). Trimming removed 6 bases at V and 0 bases at J, with 12 bases between. Germline-derived CDR1 and CDR2 are MNHEY and SVGAGI. The CDR3 runs 15 residues.

The V call is TRBV7-8, the J call TRBJ2-7; D is unresolved. Germline V gene data show CDR1 as SGHVS and CDR2 as FQNEAQ. The CDR3 extends over 13 amino acids. Trimming cost V 2 bases and J 2 bases, with 7 bases left between them. The CDR3 loop is CASSLYAAYEQYF. DNA for the CDR3: TGTGCCAGCAGCTTATATGCAGCCTACGAGCAGTACTTC.

This clonotype was seen a few times. This sequence joins TRBV12-3 or TRBV12-4 and TRBJ1-1; maybe TRBD1 (5 bases). This CDR3 region has 16 residues. The V gene lost 4 bases and the J gene lost 4 bases, with 19 bases spanning the gap. The CDR3, as DNA: TGTGCCAGCAGTTCTTTTCTTTTTCCTGGGGGCACTGAAGCTTTCTTT. Amino acid sequence: CASSSFLFPGGTEAFF.

The rearrangement links TRBV19 to TRBJ2-1, with unresolved D. Germline assignment: CDR1 LNHDA and CDR2 SQIVND (reference sequence). The CDR3 extends over 17 amino acids. V dropped 5 bases and J dropped 0 bases, with 17 bases sitting between them. In nucleotides, the CDR3 is TGTGCCAGTAGTCCCCCAGGAGCTCCCAGCTCCTACAATGAGCAGTTCTTC. Translation gives CASSPPGAPSSYNEQFF.

This chain uses TRBV14 with TRBJ1-2; 9 bases agree with TRBD1. The V gene end was trimmed by 0 bases and the J gene end by 3 bases; junction bases not matched to a gene: 8. Looked up from germline, CDR1 is SGHDN and CDR2 is FVKESK. CDR3 size: 17 residues. CDR3 residues: CASSQEEGTGYYYGYTF. DNA for the CDR3: TGTGCCAGCAGCCAAGAAGAAGGGACAGGGTATTACTATGGCTACACCTTC.

This clonotype was seen a single time. The CDR3 coding sequence is TGTGCCAGCAGCCTAAGTTGGGGGGCGAATCAGCCCCAGCATTTT. Amino acid sequence: CASSLSWGANQPQHF. The genes are TRBV5-5 and TRBJ1-5, with a weak D call TRBD1 (6 bases). CDR3 size: 15 residues. Germline assignment: CDR1 SGHKS and CDR2 YYEKEE (reference sequence). V was shortened by 4 bases and J by 4 bases, with 15 bases between the two germline ends.

This clonotype has at least ten counts. As DNA, the CDR3 is TGTGCCAGCAGCCAGGCGGGAGGGCAGGGAGAGACCCAGTACTTC. Translated: CASSQAGGQGETQYF. The rearrangement uses TRBV7-2 and TRBJ2-5; the match to TRBD2 covers 9 bases. This CDR3 has 15 residues. V shed 5 bases, J shed 4 bases, and the junction held 8 bases outside the gene matches. Germline CDR1 and CDR2: SGHTA and FQGNSA.

The rearrangement links TRBV25-1 to TRBJ1-4; D not certain. Germline assignment: CDR1 MGHDK and CDR2 SYGVNS. The V and J ends lost 1 base and 7 bases respectively, with 16 bases between them. CDR3 size: 16 residues. The CDR3 DNA follows: TGTGCCAGCAGTGAATGGGAATCGAGATTGGGTGAAAAACTGTTTTTT. Protein sequence: CASSEWESRLGEKLFF.

The chain recombines TRBV6-5 with TRBJ1-1; TRBD1 is a possible D gene (5 bases). Germline V gene data show CDR1 as MNHEY and CDR2 as SVGAGI. Between the trimmed V and J ends, which lost 0 bases and 4 bases, there was a span of 12 bases. The CDR3 is made up of 15 amino acids. CDR3 residues: CASSYSTVGTTEAFF. The CDR3 DNA follows: TGTGCCAGCAGTTACTCGACGGTCGGGACCACTGAAGCTTTCTTT.

Here the CDR3 reads CASSVADRLAYEQYF. The CDR3 DNA reads TGTGCCAGCAGCGTGGCGGACCGCCTGGCCTACGAGCAGTACTTC. This chain uses TRBV9 with TRBJ2-7; D gene ambiguous. The CDR3 covers 15 residues. Germline V gives CDR1 SGDLS, CDR2 YYNGEE. V was clipped by 2 bases and J by 2 bases, with 14 bases between them.

This clonotype showed up just once. V gene TRBV3-1 combines with J gene TRBJ2-3; TRBD1 matches at 7 bases. Germline V gene data show CDR1 as LGHDT and CDR2 as YNNKEL (reference sequence). V lost 3 bases and J lost 4; bases outside the gene matches: 4. CDR3 size: 14 residues. CDR3 nucleotides: TGTGCCAGCAGCCAGACGGGACAGCCAGATACGCAGTATTTT. Its protein product is CASSQTGQPDTQYF.

This clonotype came up a few times. The V gene is TRBV10-3, the J gene TRBJ2-1, with D unresolved. The length of the CDR3 is 15 residues. V gave up 2 bases and J gave up 2 bases, with 10 bases separating them. Looked up from germline, CDR1 is ENHRY and CDR2 is SYGVKD. The CDR3 nucleotides read TGTGCCATCAGTGAGGTAAAGGCTGCCTACAATGAGCAGTTCTTC. Protein sequence: CAISEVKAAYNEQFF.

This sequence joins TRBV7-6 and TRBJ2-1, with a tentative D call TRBD2 (6 bases). The CDR3 runs 15 residues. Trimming took 1 base from V and 12 from J, leaving 19 bases between them. Per the germline V gene, CDR1 is SGHVS and CDR2 is FNYEAQ. The DNA for the CDR3 is TGTGCCAGCAGCTTAGGGGGAGGTCCCCCAATGAGGCAGTTCTTC. Residues: CASSLGGGPPMRQFF.

This chain uses TRBV4-3 with TRBJ2-2; D remains unclear. This CDR3 is built from 16 residues. V was clipped by 4 bases and J by 0 bases, with 12 bases between them. CDR1 and CDR2 (germline): LGHNA, YSLEER. In DNA, the CDR3 is TGCGCCAGCAGCCCTTATAGCCCGCCGAACACCGGGGAGCTGTTTTTT. Its protein is CASSPYSPPNTGELFF.

This clonotype was detected ten times or more. The J gene is TRBJ2-1, the V gene TRBV9, with D possibly TRBD2 on 7 matching bases. There are 17 residues in the CDR3. CDR1 is SGDLS and CDR2 is YYNGEE in the germline V gene. Trimming took 5 bases from V and 4 from J, leaving 22 bases between them. CDR3 sequence reads: CASSGSLEGGPYNEQFF. The CDR3 region has the DNA TGTGCCAGCAGTGGTTCCTTGGAGGGGGGGCCTTACAATGAGCAGTTCTTC.

The V and J genes are TRBV5-5 and TRBJ1-6; TRBD1 is a possible D gene (5 bases). The germline V gene has CDR1 SGHKS and CDR2 YYEKEE (reference sequence). Trimming stripped 4 bases from V and 8 bases from J, with 13 bases between. CDR3 length equals 14 residues. CDR3 bases: TGTGCCAGCAGCGGGGACCAAAAGTATTCACCCCTCCACTTT. It translates to CASSGDQKYSPLHF.

This chain joins TRBV6-2 or TRBV6-3 and TRBJ1-1; TRBD1 is a possible D gene (6 bases). Germline CDR1 reads MNHEY; CDR2 reads SVGEGT. The CDR3 is 13 amino acids. V was clipped by 2 bases and J by 4 bases, with 8 bases between them. The CDR3 protein is CASSYDRRTEAFF. In nucleotides, the CDR3 is TGTGCCAGCAGTTACGACAGGCGCACTGAAGCTTTCTTT.

This clonotype showed up many times. The CDR3 is CASSLETSHEETQYF. The CDR3 bases are TGTGCCAGCAGTTTAGAGACTAGCCATGAAGAGACCCAGTACTTC. The J gene is TRBJ2-5, the V gene TRBV12-3 or TRBV12-4; 7 nucleotides align to TRBD2. With 1 base clipped from V and 3 bases from J, the junction kept 5 bases outside the gene matches. The CDR3 consists of 15 residues.

This clonotype was counted only a few times. V usage is TRBV7-9 and J usage is TRBJ2-5; D is unresolved. V was clipped by 5 bases and J by 5 bases, with 15 bases between them. The CDR3 totals 14 residues. Germline V gene data show CDR1 as SEHNR and CDR2 as FQNEAQ (reference sequence). CDR3 protein: CASSAAQGLETQYF. The CDR3 DNA follows: TGTGCCAGCAGCGCAGCGCAAGGGTTGGAGACCCAGTACTTC. Drawing the rest from reference TRBV7-9 and TRBJ2-5, the complete variable domain is DTGVSQNPRHKITKRGQNVTFRCDPISEHNRLYWYRQTLGQGPEFLTYFQNEAQLEKSRLLSDRFSAERPKGSFSTLEIQRTEQGDSAMYLCASSAAQGLETQYFGPGTRLLVL.

This clonotype has a single count. A much larger clone is a single base away; this may be a read error. The chain combines TRBV7-8 with TRBJ1-5; tentative D call: TRBD1 (6 bases). V lost 0 bases, J lost 7 bases, and 19 bases lay in between. The CDR3 is 17 amino acids. CDR1 is SGHVS, CDR2 FQNEAQ, per germline. CDR3 coding DNA: TGTGCCAGCAGCTTAGCGCCACGGAACAGGGTCGGGCAGCCCCAGCATTTT. Amino acid sequence: CASSLAPRNRVGQPQHF.

This clonotype has a count of ten or more. The chain is built from TRBV7-8 and TRBJ2-5; D not certain. V lost 4 bases, J lost 5 bases, and 14 bases lay in between. CDR3 length: 14 residues. Germline values: CDR1 SGHVS, CDR2 FQNEAQ. For the CDR3, the DNA is TGTGCCAGCAGCTCACATAGGTTGATGGAGACCCAGTACTTC. It specifies CASSSHRLMETQYF.

This chain connects TRBV2 to TRBJ2-1; 9 bases are shared with TRBD1. In germline, CDR1 is SNHLY, CDR2 FYNNEI. The length of the CDR3 is 15 residues. J was trimmed by 12 bases and V by 5 bases; bases with no gene match: 14. The CDR3 loop is CASSRRDRDPPLQFF. DNA of the CDR3: TGTGCCAGCAGTCGCCGGGACAGGGACCCCCCCCTGCAGTTCTTC. Full variable domain (outside the CDR3, taken from reference TRBV2 and TRBJ2-1): EPEVTQTPSHQVTQMGQEVILRCVPISNHLYFYWYRQILGQKVEFLVSFYNNEISEKSEIFDDQFSVERPDGSNFTLKIRSTKLEDSAMYFCASSRRDRDPPLQFFGPGTRLTVL.

V usage is TRBV12-3 or TRBV12-4 and J usage is TRBJ1-3; TRBD1 matches 7 bases. The CDR3 has 16 residues. V shed 5 bases and J 0 bases; nucleotides not matched to a gene: 7. CDR3 region: CASSQGQWDSGNTIYF. In DNA, the CDR3 is TGTGCCAGCAGTCAGGGACAGTGGGACTCTGGAAACACCATATATTTT.

The chain is built from TRBV28 and TRBJ1-1, with TRBD1 as a possible D gene (5 bases). Per germline, CDR1 MDHEN and CDR2 SYDVKM. V dropped 10 bases and J dropped 3 bases, with 24 bases sitting between them. The CDR3 contains 16 residues. The CDR3 here is CANSSPVRGGDTEAFF. As DNA, the CDR3 is TGTGCCAACAGCTCGCCCGTGAGGGGCGGGGACACTGAAGCTTTCTTT. Combining the CDR3 with reference TRBV28 and TRBJ1-1 gives the whole variable domain DVKVTQSSRYLVKRTGEKVFLECVQDMDHENMFWYRQDPGLGLRLIYFSYDVKMKEKGDIPEGYSVSREKKERFSLILESASTNQTSMYLCANSSPVRGGDTEAFFGQGTRLTVV.

This clonotype was seen a few times. The genes are TRBV28 and TRBJ2-2; D is possibly TRBD1 (7 bases). The ends were cut back, 6 bases at V and 3 bases at J, with 14 bases in the middle. This CDR3 has 15 amino acids. Per germline, CDR1 MDHEN and CDR2 SYDVKM. CDR3 coding DNA: TGTGCCAGCAGCTACAGGGGACTCGACACCGGGGAGCTGTTTTTT. This codes for CASSYRGLDTGELFF.

CDR3 sequence (DNA): TGTGCCAGCAGTGCCCTCGGGCAAGATACGCAGTATTTT. Protein product: CASSALGQDTQYF. The rearrangement links TRBV6-5 to TRBJ2-3, with no clear D. The germline CDR1 and CDR2 sequences are MNHEY and SVGAGI. The CDR3 extends over 13 amino acids. V was shortened by 5 bases and J by 5 bases, with 11 bases between the two germline ends.

This clonotype was found a few times. The rearrangement uses TRBV7-8 and TRBJ2-5; D tentatively fits TRBD1 or TRBD2 (5 bases each). With 4 bases removed from V and 2 bases from J, the gap between germline ends came to 14 bases. CDR3 size: 15 residues. Germline values: CDR1 SGHVS, CDR2 FQNEAQ. The CDR3 sequence is CASSSPREGQETQYF. In nucleotides, the CDR3 is TGTGCCAGCAGCTCCCCACGAGAGGGGCAAGAGACCCAGTACTTC.

This clonotype came up a few times. The gene calls are TRBV4-1 and TRBJ2-5, with 16 bases matching TRBD2. Germline V gene data show CDR1 as MGHRA and CDR2 as YSYEKL. J gave up 0 bases and V 7 bases, and 8 bases lay outside the gene matches. The CDR3 has 18 residues. CDR3 nucleotides: TGCGCCAGCACCGTGGGACTAGCGGGGGGGCTGTACCAAGAGACCCAGTACTTC. This gives the protein CASTVGLAGGLYQETQYF.

The V call is TRBV2, the J call TRBJ1-6; the D is unclear. Per germline, CDR1 SNHLY and CDR2 FYNNEI. V lost 5 bases to trimming and J lost 3 bases, with 11 bases between them. The CDR3 runs to 15 residues. Here the CDR3 DNA reads TGTGCCAGCAGTCCGCAGGAGTTCTATAATTCACCCCTCCACTTT. Translation gives CASSPQEFYNSPLHF.